This record concerns one T cell receptor beta chain sequence. This clonotype was counted many times. The antigen it binds to is not known. It has no much larger one-base neighbor in the sample; base qualities were not kept. This sample was taken from a study of blood T cells in healthy people across ages (dated by TCRdb to between 2015 and 2017). For the wider study: Template switching captured roughly one uniquely barcoded TCR beta cDNA molecule per two T cells in model experiments. To track age-related changes in TCR beta repertoire diversity, the study relied on deep sequencing normalized with unique cDNA molecular identifiers. The donors were split into four age groups: young (average around 15 years), middle-aged (around 40), aged (approximately 60) and long-lived (over 75). To avoid experimental bias, donors of different ages were distributed randomly across sequencing lanes. The study analyzed two additional independent replicas of 1 million unique cDNA reads from the same blood draw for two donors, one aged 18 to 29 and one aged 80 or older. What the study reported, not specific to this receptor: Because profiling used bulk unsorted PBMCs, naive and antigen-experienced compartments could not be compared conclusively. The long-lived group showed more naive CD4+ T cells, fewer expanded clones and increased TCR diversity than the aged group, suggesting age selection. Donor CMV infection status was unknown, potentially confounding age-related changes in expanded clonotypes. As age increased, observed TCR beta diversity per million T cells dropped in a roughly linear way, and a significant reduction was already evident by age around 41. There was a strong correlation between observed TCR beta diversity and the percentage of naive T cells measured by flow cytometry. Estimates of total diversity from one million sequenced T cells were regarded as lower bounds and underestimates.

CDR1 is given as ENHRY and CDR2 as SYGVKD, both from the germline V gene. There are 14 amino acids in the CDR3, from cysteine to phenylalanine inclusive. The CDR3 DNA has 42 bases and is translated from base 1. V and J lose 0 bases and 2 bases, and a span of 7 bases separates them. Library method: 5' RACE. The listed sequencing device is Illumina HiSeq 2500. The second PCR ran for roughly 7 to 12 cycles and used a J-beta primer mix along with a sample-barcoded 5' primer. A template-switch 5' adaptor carrying 12 random nucleotides introduced a unique molecular identifier onto each TCR beta cDNA molecule. At least 2.5 million CDR3-containing paired-end reads were obtained from each sample. First-strand cDNA synthesis was performed from all RNA using the Mint cDNA synthesis kit, with priming by a TRBC-specific oligonucleotide. All cDNA was treated with uracil-DNA glycosylase and then went through a first 18-cycle PCR with the universal primers M1SS and BC2_uni_R. For the original study's pipeline: For normalization, 1 million high-quality reads, each with a distinct molecular identifier, were randomly selected from each sample. Reads with shared molecular identifiers were discarded instead of being binned into consensus sequences. MiTCR, with a Q25 quality threshold and the strictest error-elimination algorithm, was used for CDR3 identification, clonotype clustering and error correction. A nonparametric unseen species model with Euler transformation was used to estimate lower-bound total TCR beta diversity. TCRdb reprocessed the public reads (quality trimming at Q25 with fastp, clone calling with MiXCR) and kept in-frame beta chains. Every entry covers one CDR3 protein and lists the most common genes and DNA from its rows. TCRdb's processing, not the authors', yielded these V and J calls. The sample data list just under 900,000 distinct CDR3 sequences, and around 28% of these were observed just once. Roughly 17% of the sample goes to the ten largest clones.

The donors were 40 or so Caucasian individuals from Russia, aged 6 to 90 years, who were systemically healthy. Each donor gave 8 to 10 milliliters of peripheral blood, collected into EDTA-treated Vacutainer tubes. PBMCs were isolated by Ficoll-Paque density-gradient centrifugation, with at least 6 million obtained per sample. Trizol reagent was used to extract total RNA from PBMCs, with at least 5 micrograms per sample. For every donor, an aliquot of PBMCs went through flow cytometry to measure the percentages of naive CD45RAhigh/CD27high T cells. The V gene is TRBV10-3 and the J gene is TRBJ1-2, and TRBD1 may be the D gene, going by 5 matching bases. Sequenced material: blood. The sequence was collected from a woman aged 80 or older in good health. Here is the DNA: TGTGCCATCAGTGAGTCGGGGGGGAACTATGGCTACACCTTC. This sequence encodes CAISESGGNYGYTF.